One sample yielded the 11 T cell receptor beta chains listed below, sequenced in a study of cytomegalovirus exposure and HLA in healthy donors. 60 Vbeta and 13 Jbeta primers were used in PCR. The table came from immunoSEQ multiplex PCR; TCRdb's copy has only in-frame clones and leaves some out. The top ten hold approximately 1.3% of the sample, which has some 140,000 clones, over 60% seen once. Sequencing was done on a sample of PBMCs. All receptors come from a male donor in good health and CMV-seropositive.

V gene TRBV27 combines with J gene TRBJ2-1; 9 nucleotides match TRBD2. The trim removed 2 bases at V and 6 bases at J, leaving 8 bases unmatched. Germline lookup yields CDR1 MNHEY and CDR2 SMNVEV (reference sequence). The CDR3 loop spans 16 amino acids. The CDR3 loop is CASSLVSSGGPNEQFF. The CDR3 coding sequence is TGTGCCAGCAGTTTAGTCAGTAGCGGGGGCCCCAATGAGCAGTTCTTC.

The chain uses TRBV4-3 and TRBJ1-6, with 8 nucleotides matching TRBD1. The CDR3 totals 15 residues. Germline CDR1 reads LGHNA; CDR2 reads YSLEER. J was trimmed by 10 bases and V by 1 base; bases with no gene match: 6. CDR3: CASSQAAGGRSPLHF. The CDR3, as DNA: TGCGCCAGCAGCCAAGCGGCAGGGGGCCGCTCACCCCTCCACTTT.

The chain carries TRBV30 and TRBJ2-1; 7 nucleotides agree with TRBD2. V shed 3 bases, J shed 7 bases, and the junction held 15 bases outside the gene matches. The CDR3 is 16 residues long. Looked up from germline, CDR1 is GTSNPN and CDR2 is SVGIG (reference sequence). CDR3 coding DNA: TGTGCCTGGAGACAGGTTACCGGGAGGACTTCAAATGAGCAGTTCTTC. This translates into CAWRQVTGRTSNEQFF. The whole variable domain, filled in from reference TRBV30 and TRBJ2-1, reads SQTIHQWPATLVQPVGSPLSLECTVEGTSNPNLYWYRQAAGRGLQLLFYSVGIGQISSEVPQNLSASRPQDRQFILSSKKLLLSDSGFYLCAWRQVTGRTSNEQFFGPGTRLTVL.

V is TRBV28 and J is TRBJ1-3, with D possibly matching TRBD1 (5 bases). V lost 5 bases, J lost 0 bases, and 14 bases lay in between. The germline CDR1 and CDR2 sequences are MDHEN and SYDVKM. This CDR3 contains 16 residues. CDR3 nucleotides: TGTGCCAGCAGTCCGGGACTCCCGAGCTCTGGAAACACCATATATTTT. The encoded protein is CASSPGLPSSGNTIYF.

The chain carries TRBV11-2 and TRBJ2-1, with 13 positions matching TRBD2. In germline, CDR1 is SGHAT, CDR2 FQNNGV. Trimming cost V 1 base and J 1 base; bases outside gene matches: 7. This CDR3 has 19 residues. CDR3 residues: CASSLVRWTSGSSYNEQFF. DNA for the CDR3: TGTGCCAGCAGCTTAGTCCGATGGACTAGCGGGAGTTCCTACAATGAGCAGTTCTTC.

The V and J genes are TRBV5-1 and TRBJ2-3; maybe TRBD2 (5 bases). The germline gives CDR1 SGHRS, CDR2 YFSETQ. V lost 0 bases and J lost 4, with 12 bases in between. This CDR3 is 15 amino acids long. The CDR3 bases are TGCGCCAGCAGCTTGGGAGGGCAGGCCGCAGATACGCAGTATTTT. This encodes CASSLGGQAADTQYF.

The chain uses TRBV7-6 and TRBJ2-1; 7 bases match TRBD2. Germline CDR1 SGHVS, CDR2 FNYEAQ. With V trimmed by 1 base and J by 0 bases, 0 bases remained unmatched. This CDR3 has 15 residues. The CDR3 bases are TGTGCCAGCAGCTTAGGGGACTACTCCTACAATGAGCAGTTCTTC. Residues: CASSLGDYSYNEQFF.

This chain joins TRBV27 and TRBJ2-7, with 7 positions matching TRBD1. The junction had 7 bases not matched to a gene; V was cut back by 3 bases and J by 2 bases. Germline loops: CDR1 MNHEY, CDR2 SMNVEV (reference sequence). The CDR3 spans 15 residues. The CDR3 DNA follows: TGTGCCAGCAGTTTGACCGGGACAGCGGCCTACGAGCAGTACTTC. Its translation: CASSLTGTAAYEQYF.

The genes are TRBV9 and TRBJ2-3, with TRBD2 matching over 9 bases. The CDR3 extends over 15 amino acids. In germline, CDR1 is SGDLS, CDR2 YYNGEE. After removal of 4 bases from V and 5 bases from J, the junction contained 8 bases not matched to a gene. In DNA form, the CDR3 reads TGTGCCAGCAGCACCATAGCGGGAGCGGGAGATACGCAGTATTTT. Translation gives CASSTIAGAGDTQYF.

This chain joins TRBV6-1 and TRBJ1-5; 9 bases line up with TRBD1. The CDR3 loop spans 15 amino acids. Looked up from germline, CDR1 is MNHNS and CDR2 is SASEGT. Trimming at V came to 6 bases and at J to 3 bases, leaving 6 bases not matched to a gene. CDR3 loop: CASRGQGSINQPQHF. In DNA form, the CDR3 reads TGTGCCAGCAGGGGACAGGGCTCCATCAATCAGCCCCAGCATTTT.

V is TRBV5-4 and J is TRBJ2-1; the D gene is possibly TRBD2 (5 bases). The V gene lost 0 bases and the J gene lost 7 bases, with 8 bases spanning the gap. The CDR3 consists of 13 residues. CDR1 is SGHNT, CDR2 YYREEE, per germline (reference sequence). The CDR3 here is CASSLGTPNEQFF. CDR3 coding DNA: TGTGCCAGCAGCTTGGGGACTCCAAATGAGCAGTTCTTC.